Listed below are T cell receptor beta chains from one sample, sequenced in a study of blood T cell repertoires in COVID-19. The method was immunoSEQ multiplex PCR; TCRdb's version includes in-frame clones alone and lacks a portion of them. Of under 150,000 clones listed, around 82% are singletons. The material sequenced was peripheral blood. The receptors were sampled from a man older than 75 with active or convalescent COVID-19. CDR3s include the opening cysteine and the closing phenylalanine or tryptophan. D genes are given only for firm matches. The size of a clone is reported for some rows only, either as once, few or many, or as a class for expanded clones.

TGTGCCACCAGCAGACAGGACAGCTACAATGAGCAGTTCTTC,CATSRQDSYNEQFF,.,TRBJ2-1,medium-sized,TRBV15
TGTGCCAGCAGTGACCCGACAGAGTACCAAGAGACCCAGTACTTC,CASSDPTEYQETQYF,.,TRBJ2-5,.,TRBV2
TGTGCCTGGAGGACAGGGGTACCCATATATTTT,CAWRTGVPIYF,TRBD1,TRBJ1-3,.,TRBV30
TGTGCCAGCAGCCCCAGGTCCGCCTACGAGCAGTACTTC,CASSPRSAYEQYF,.,TRBJ2-7,.,TRBV6-2/TRBV6-3
TGTGCCAGCAGCTTGTGGACAGGCAATCAGCCCCAGCATTTT,CASSLWTGNQPQHF,.,TRBJ1-5,.,TRBV5-6
TGTGCCAGCAGCTTGGGCAGTTTTGTGGAGACCCAGTACTTC,CASSLGSFVETQYF,.,TRBJ2-5,once,TRBV5-4
TGTGCCAGCAGCCCCAGGGGCACCGGGGAGCTGTTTTTT,CASSPRGTGELFF,.,TRBJ2-2,.,TRBV7-3
TGTGCCAGCAGCGTAGCGACTAGCTTAAAGTCCGAGCAGTACTTC,CASSVATSLKSEQYF,TRBD2,TRBJ2-7,.,TRBV9
TGTGCCAGCAGTCAACTGAGGAACACTGAAGCTTTCTTT,CASSQLRNTEAFF,.,TRBJ1-1,.,TRBV6-5
TGTGCCAGCAGTCCTAGCGGGGGTCAGGATACGCAGTATTTT,CASSPSGGQDTQYF,TRBD2,TRBJ2-3,.,TRBV6-4
TGCGCCAGCAGCGCAACCGGGACACCGAAAAACACCATATATTTT,CASSATGTPKNTIYF,.,TRBJ1-3,.,TRBV5-1
TGTGCCAGCAGCTTAGGATCCGGGACAGGGGGCAAAGGCTACACCTTC,CASSLGSGTGGKGYTF,TRBD1,TRBJ1-2,.,TRBV7-8
TGTGCCAGCAGCGTGCGGGCGGGCACTGAAGCTTTCTTT,CASSVRAGTEAFF,.,TRBJ1-1,.,TRBV9
TGCAGTGCTCGGGGGAACACTGAAGCTTTCTTT,CSARGNTEAFF,.,TRBJ1-1,.,TRBV20-1
TGTGCCATCAGTCTAGCAAATGAGCAGTTCTTC,CAISLANEQFF,.,TRBJ2-1,.,TRBV10-3
TGTGCCAGCAGCTTAGGGACAGGGATTACCACTGAAGCTTTCTTT,CASSLGTGITTEAFF,TRBD1,TRBJ1-1,.,TRBV7-2
TGTGCCAGCTCACCACCAGTCCGAGGGGGCGAGGGCTACACCTTC,CASSPPVRGGEGYTF,TRBD1,TRBJ1-2,once,TRBV18
TGTGCCAGCAGCTCCCGACTAGCGTCGAGCTCCTACGAGCAGTACTTC,CASSSRLASSSYEQYF,TRBD2,TRBJ2-7,.,TRBV5-4
TGTGCCAGCAGCAATACTAATCAAGAGACCCAGTACTTC,CASSNTNQETQYF,.,TRBJ2-5,.,TRBV5-4
TGTGCCAGCAGCTACATGCCATCCAGACTAGCGGGGGGAGAGCAGTACTTC,CASSYMPSRLAGGEQYF,TRBD2,TRBJ2-7,.,TRBV7-3
TGCAGCGTTTATACAGGGAGCTCCTACGAGCAGTACTTC,CSVYTGSSYEQYF,.,TRBJ2-7,.,TRBV29-1
TGTGCCAGCAGCCAAGAGGAGTCAGGGAATTTCCAGCCCCAGCATTTT,CASSQEESGNFQPQHF,.,TRBJ1-5,.,TRBV4-2
TGTGCCAGCAGCCCGGACAGGGTTCAGCCCCAGCATTTT,CASSPDRVQPQHF,TRBD1,TRBJ1-5,.,TRBV3-1/TRBV3-2
TGTGCCAGCAGTTACGCGGGGAGCAATCAGCCCCAGCATTTT,CASSYAGSNQPQHF,.,TRBJ1-5,.,TRBV6-2/TRBV6-3
TGTGCCAGCAGCGTCGGACAGGGGGGGTGGAACACTGAAGCTTTCTTT,CASSVGQGGWNTEAFF,TRBD1,TRBJ1-1,few,TRBV9
TGTGCCAGCAGCTTAGCTTTGGACAGGGCCTATGAGCAGTTCTTC,CASSLALDRAYEQFF,TRBD1,TRBJ2-1,.,TRBV7-9
TGTGCTAGTGTAAAGACTAGTCCCACAGATACGCAGTATTTT,CASVKTSPTDTQYF,.,TRBJ2-3,.,TRBV12-5
TGTGCCAGCAGCCGGGTGGGAGAGACCCAGTACTTC,CASSRVGETQYF,.,TRBJ2-5,.,TRBV7-9
TGCGCCAGCAGCCACGGACAGGGGTCACCCCTCCACTTT,CASSHGQGSPLHF,TRBD1,TRBJ1-6,.,TRBV5-1
TGCAGCGTTAGGGGGACAGGCACAGATACGCAGTATTTT,CSVRGTGTDTQYF,TRBD1,TRBJ2-3,.,TRBV29-1
TGCGCCAGCAGCCAAGAACGCTCTAACAATCAGCCCCAGCATTTT,CASSQERSNNQPQHF,.,TRBJ1-5,.,TRBV4-3